The 18 T cell receptor beta chains presented below share a single source sample, sequenced in a study of regulatory T cells in long-lasting Graves disease. Time point denoted: newly diagnosed GD, antithyroid drugs for less than 3 months. There was RNA extracted from PBMCs, and the TCR library was made from it. Assembly of TCR beta libraries relied on iRepertoire HTBI primers together with Arm-PCR of CDR3 regions. TCRdb re-called the multiplex PCR reads with MiXCR, one entry per CDR3 protein. The sample comprises approximately 400,000 distinct CDR3 sequences, approximately 16% of which are singletons, and over 7.5% rests with the top ten. The same data also went into a second study, on T cells in Graves' hyperthyroidism and ophthalmopathy.

The input for sequencing was peripheral blood mononuclear cells (PBMCs), taken at new diagnosis, from a patient treated with antithyroid drugs. The receptors here all came from a woman aged 40 to 50 with Graves disease.

This clonotype showed up just a few times. The V and J genes are TRBV28 and TRBJ1-1; D is unresolved. V shed 6 bases and J shed 0 bases, with 14 bases lying between them. Germline lookup yields CDR1 MDHEN and CDR2 SYDVKM. CDR3 length: 15 residues. The CDR3 region has the DNA TGTGCCAGCAGAAAAGACATTGGGGTGAACACTGAAGCTTTCTTT. Protein product: CASRKDIGVNTEAFF.

This clonotype was recorded at least ten times. The gene calls are TRBV2 and TRBJ2-5; D is possibly TRBD1 (6 bases). The V gene lost 6 bases and the J gene lost 1 base, with 15 bases spanning the gap. Germline lookup yields CDR1 SNHLY and CDR2 FYNNEI. The CDR3 loop spans 15 amino acids. The CDR3: CASSSGTSIQETQYF. The CDR3, as DNA: TGTGCCAGCAGCTCCGGGACAAGTATCCAAGAGACCCAGTACTTC.

This clonotype was counted ten times or more. This chain joins TRBV11-2 and TRBJ2-5, with D unresolved. Germline CDR1 SGHAT, CDR2 FQNNGV. Trimming pared 5 bases from V and 3 bases from J, leaving 10 bases between. The CDR3 contains 13 residues. CDR3 loop: CASSVEMEETQYF. The CDR3 DNA is TGTGCCAGCAGCGTGGAAATGGAAGAGACCCAGTACTTC.

This clonotype was seen ten or more times. The V gene is TRBV7-9, the J gene TRBJ2-5; D not certain. Trimming took 1 base from V and 3 from J, leaving 9 bases between them. The CDR3 runs 14 residues. The germline V gene has CDR1 SEHNR and CDR2 FQNEAQ (reference sequence). The CDR3 loop reads CASSLGSGEETQYF. For the CDR3, the DNA is TGTGCCAGCAGCTTAGGATCGGGTGAAGAGACCCAGTACTTC.

This clonotype came up many times. The V call is TRBV18, the J call TRBJ2-6, with TRBD1 as a possible D gene (6 bases). This CDR3 comprises 17 residues. Germline V lookup: CDR1 KGHSH, CDR2 LQKENI. The V gene lost 3 bases and the J gene lost 2 bases, with 14 bases spanning the gap. The CDR3 spells CASSPMAGETGANVLTF. The CDR3 DNA follows: TGTGCCAGCTCACCCATGGCAGGGGAAACTGGGGCCAACGTCCTGACTTTC.

This clonotype was observed many times. The chain has TRBV13 and TRBJ1-1; D may be TRBD1 (5 bases). The germline gives CDR1 PRHDT, CDR2 FYEKMQ (reference sequence). V dropped 5 bases and J dropped 1 base, with 14 bases sitting between them. This CDR3 has 15 amino acids. The CDR3: CASSPWDEANTEAFF. CDR3 nucleotides: TGTGCCAGCAGCCCCTGGGACGAAGCGAACACTGAAGCTTTCTTT.

The sample holds many counts of this clonotype. The CDR3: CSADRGTSANTQYF. The CDR3 DNA sequence: TGCAGTGCCGACCGGGGGACTAGCGCGAATACGCAGTATTTT. The genes are TRBV20-1 and TRBJ2-3; 10 bases agree with TRBD2. Germline V CDR1 and CDR2: DFQATT, SNEGSKA (reference sequence). The CDR3 runs 14 residues. V was clipped by 6 bases and J by 7 bases; unmatched bases: 10.

The V gene is TRBV11-2, the J gene TRBJ2-3, with a possible D match to TRBD1 (6 bases). The J call may be mistaken, given a closer DNA end match to TRBJ1-1. Germline values: CDR1 SGHAT, CDR2 FQNNGV. The CDR3 spans 16 residues. CDR3 in DNA: TGTGCCAGCAGCTTAGTGGGGAGGGGGTTTAACACTGAAGCTTTCTTT. Protein sequence: CASSLVGRGFNTEAFF.

This clonotype was seen only a few times. V gene TRBV7-2 combines with J gene TRBJ1-2; TRBD1 aligns across 8 bases. Germline V lookup: CDR1 SGHTA, CDR2 FQGNSA. Trimming cost V 7 bases and J 0 bases; bases outside gene matches: 7. The CDR3 totals 15 residues. CDR3 region: CASKDREGPNYGYTF. CDR3 nucleotide sequence: TGTGCCAGCAAGGACAGGGAAGGTCCTAACTATGGCTACACCTTC. Full variable domain (rest looked up from reference TRBV7-2 and TRBJ1-2): GAGVSQSPSNKVTEKGKDVELRCDPISGHTALYWYRQSLGQGLEFLIYFQGNSAPDKSGLPSDRFSAERTGGSVSTLTIQRTQQEDSAVYLCASKDREGPNYGYTFGSGTRLTVV.

This sequence joins TRBV19 and TRBJ2-6; 7 nucleotides line up with TRBD1. Germline assignment: CDR1 LNHDA and CDR2 SQIVND (reference sequence). This CDR3 region has 16 residues. With V trimmed by 5 bases and J by 2 bases, 6 bases remained unmatched. This CDR3 reads CASSPPQGAGANVLTF. In DNA form, the CDR3 reads TGTGCCAGTAGTCCGCCCCAGGGGGCTGGGGCCAACGTCCTGACTTTC.

This clonotype occurred a few times. This chain joins TRBV18 and TRBJ2-1; D is undetermined. The CDR3 totals 17 residues. Germline CDR1 and CDR2: KGHSH and LQKENI. V lost 0 bases and J 0 bases, leaving 12 bases between the germline ends. The CDR3 DNA reads as TGTGCCAGCTCACCACCTTTAGGTCAGAGCTCCTACAATGAGCAGTTCTTC. Its translation: CASSPPLGQSSYNEQFF.

The rearrangement uses TRBV4-1 and TRBJ2-5; weak D call: TRBD1 (5 bases). Germline assignment: CDR1 MGHRA and CDR2 YSYEKL. The CDR3 contains 15 residues. Trimming cost V 0 bases and J 3 bases, with 11 bases left between them. CDR3 protein: CASSQDQGLEETQYF. Here the CDR3 DNA reads TGCGCCAGCAGCCAAGATCAGGGTCTGGAAGAGACCCAGTACTTC.

Many counts were recorded for this clonotype. The rearrangement joins TRBV6-5 to TRBJ1-2; D is unclear. CDR3 length: 13 residues. Trimming stripped 2 bases from V and 3 bases from J, with 7 bases between. The V gene's germline CDR1 is MNHEY and CDR2 SVGAGI. The CDR3 protein is CASSYNTDYGYTF. The CDR3 DNA reads as TGTGCCAGCAGTTACAACACGGACTATGGCTACACCTTC.

This clonotype has just a few counts. The chain couples TRBV2 to TRBJ2-7, with a tentative D call TRBD1 (5 bases). This CDR3 is built from 12 residues. CDR1 is SNHLY and CDR2 is FYNNEI in the germline V gene. V shed 8 bases and J shed 12 bases, with 20 bases lying between them. This chain's CDR3 is CASQWTTNSRYF. The DNA for the CDR3 is TGTGCCAGCCAATGGACAACCAACTCAAGGTACTTC.

This clonotype was observed many times. This chain uses TRBV18 with TRBJ2-5; D call uncertain. CDR3 size: 13 residues. Germline assignment: CDR1 KGHSH and CDR2 LQKENI. The V end was cut by 2 bases, the J end by 7 bases, with 11 bases between. CDR3 sequence (DNA): TGTGCCAGCTCACCAGAAGATGATGGGACCCAGTACTTC. Residues: CASSPEDDGTQYF.

The chain joins TRBV19 to TRBJ1-2; perhaps TRBD1 as D (5 bases). The CDR3 contains 14 residues. Looked up from germline, CDR1 is LNHDA and CDR2 is SQIVND (reference sequence). The V and J ends lost 7 bases and 7 bases respectively, with 19 bases between them. CDR3 in amino acids: CASTSRDMLGGYTF. CDR3 sequence (DNA): TGTGCCAGTACGAGCAGGGATATGCTGGGTGGCTACACCTTC.

This clonotype appeared a few times. The chain has TRBV4-1 and TRBJ2-7; 9 positions agree with TRBD2. The CDR3 contains 17 residues. Germline V CDR1 and CDR2: MGHRA, YSYEKL. Trimming removed 4 bases from V and 0 bases from J; junction bases left unmatched: 10. CDR3 protein: CASSPRTSGFLSYEQYF. For the CDR3, the DNA is TGCGCCAGCAGCCCCCGCACTAGCGGGTTCCTCTCCTACGAGCAGTACTTC.

In this sample, this clonotype turned up many times. The gene calls are TRBV28 and TRBJ2-5; 14 bases line up with TRBD2. Trimming at V came to 8 bases and at J to 5 bases, leaving 7 bases not matched to a gene. The germline gives CDR1 MDHEN, CDR2 SYDVKM. The CDR3 consists of 15 residues. The CDR3 DNA reads as TGTGCCAGCGGGACTAGCGGGAGCATCCGGGAGACCCAGTACTTC. Encoded protein: CASGTSGSIRETQYF.